This entry features one T cell receptor (beta chain) sequence. Germline V gives CDR1 MGHDK, CDR2 SYGVNS. The CDR3 length is 14 residues. With 3 bases removed from V and 1 base from J, the gap between germline ends came to 9 bases. These data belong to a study of blood T cells in healthy people across ages. A second roughly 6 to 11 cycle PCR used barcoded and J-beta primers. TCRdb itself ran the 5' RACE reads through MiXCR, one entry per CDR3 protein. The table lists roughly 2 million distinct CDR3 sequences, around half of them singletons. The sequence was obtained from a woman in her thirties or forties in good health. The sample comprised blood. V is TRBV25-1 and J is TRBJ2-5; D is perhaps TRBD2 (6 bases). CDR3 amino acids: CASSDGRPQETQYF. The CDR3 bases are TGTGCCAGCAGTGACGGGAGACCCCAAGAGACCCAGTACTTC.